This TCR beta chain was captured in a study of graft-versus-host responses after intestinal transplantation. Study information: Tacrolimus and steroids were given for 2 to 3 years to all recipients after anti-thymocyte globulin induction. General study results and limits: Early post-transplant falls in HvG clones accompanied the peak levels of circulating GvH clones. Analysis identified GvH clones in recipient marrow, with some appearing first in ileum or blood.

Clones were sequenced by immunoSEQ multiplex PCR, and TCRdb holds only the in-frame ones, with some missing. The repertoire holds 23,000 or so clones, with 80% to 95% as singletons. The CDR3 has 15 residues. Germline V CDR1 and CDR2: SGHRS, YFSETQ. V was pared by 3 bases and J by 1 base, with 5 bases of the junction left unmatched. About this clone itself: Its antigen is not identified.

The receptor was derived from a human patient who received an intestinal transplant, so some T cells may come from the graft donor. The rearrangement links TRBV5-1 to TRBJ1-1, with 8 bases lining up with TRBD1. The sample in question was PBMCs, obtained 18 days after transplant. The DNA for the CDR3 is TGCGCCAGCAGCTCGTTGACAGGGGCGAACACTGAAGCTTTCTTT. Its protein product is CASSSLTGANTEAFF.